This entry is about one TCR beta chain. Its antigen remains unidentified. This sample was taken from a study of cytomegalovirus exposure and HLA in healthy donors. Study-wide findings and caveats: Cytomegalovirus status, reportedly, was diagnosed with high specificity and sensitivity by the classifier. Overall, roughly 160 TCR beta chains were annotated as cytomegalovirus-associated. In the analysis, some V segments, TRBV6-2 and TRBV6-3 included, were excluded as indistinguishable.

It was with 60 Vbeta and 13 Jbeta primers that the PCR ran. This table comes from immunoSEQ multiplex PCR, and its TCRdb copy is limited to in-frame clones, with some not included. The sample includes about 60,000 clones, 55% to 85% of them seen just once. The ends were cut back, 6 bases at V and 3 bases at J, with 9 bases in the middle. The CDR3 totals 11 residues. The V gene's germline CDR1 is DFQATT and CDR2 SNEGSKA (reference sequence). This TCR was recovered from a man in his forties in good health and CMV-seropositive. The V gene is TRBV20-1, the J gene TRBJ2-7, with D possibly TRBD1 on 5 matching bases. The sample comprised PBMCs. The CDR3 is CSAHRNYEQYF. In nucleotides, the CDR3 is TGCAGTGCGCACAGGAACTACGAGCAGTACTTC.